These T cell receptor beta chains were read from a single sample in a study of T cells in Graves' hyperthyroidism and ophthalmopathy. TCRdb redid the calling of the multiplex PCR reads with MiXCR, one entry per CDR3 protein. Here the sample spans roughly 500,000 distinct CDR3 sequences, 46% being singletons. The specimen was peripheral blood or thyroid tissue (not recorded which). The source is an adult woman with Graves' disease, either hyperthyroidism or ophthalmopathy (not recorded which). CDR3s include the opening cysteine and the closing phenylalanine or tryptophan. D genes are given only for firm matches. Not all rows give a size; the values are once, few, many and, for expanded clones, a class.

DNA: TGCAGCGTTGCCCGACAATCCTATGAGGGCTACACCTTC; CDR3: CSVARQSYEGYTF; D: .; J: TRBJ1-2; V: TRBV29-1; size: few
DNA: TGTGCCAGCAGTGAATCGGGCGGGAGGGCCCGTACCTACGAGCAGTACTTC; CDR3: CASSESGGRARTYEQYF; D: TRBD2; J: TRBJ2-7; V: TRBV25-1; size: .
DNA: TGTGCCAGCAGTTTAAATGGCAGGGGCAATTCACCCCTCCACTTT; CDR3: CASSLNGRGNSPLHF; D: .; J: TRBJ1-6; V: TRBV28; size: .
DNA: TGTGCCAGCAAAATGTACCGGGCCCCCTACGAGCAGTACTTC; CDR3: CASKMYRAPYEQYF; D: .; J: TRBJ2-7; V: TRBV7-9; size: once
DNA: TGTGCCAGCACCCACAACCCCTACGAGCAGTACTTC; CDR3: CASTHNPYEQYF; D: .; J: TRBJ2-7; V: TRBV25-1; size: .
DNA: TGTGCCAGCAGCTCCCCCCGGACAGCTGATGGCTACACCTTC; CDR3: CASSSPRTADGYTF; D: .; J: TRBJ1-2; V: TRBV25-1; size: .
DNA: TGTGCCAGCAGCTTAGTTTCCACAAACACCGGGGAGCTGTTTTTT; CDR3: CASSLVSTNTGELFF; D: .; J: TRBJ2-2; V: TRBV7-2; size: few
DNA: TGTGCCAGCAGAACAGGGGGCGTGAAAGAAAAACTGTTTTTT; CDR3: CASRTGGVKEKLFF; D: TRBD1; J: TRBJ1-4; V: TRBV6-5; size: many
DNA: TGCAGCTTGGGCGCCAGGTTGAACACTGAAGCTTTCTTT; CDR3: CSLGARLNTEAFF; D: .; J: TRBJ1-1; V: TRBV29-1; size: .
DNA: TGTGCCGCCGCCGGAGGGAGCAATCAGCCCCAGCATTTT; CDR3: CAAAGGSNQPQHF; D: .; J: TRBJ1-5; V: TRBV7-9; size: many
DNA: TGTGCCAGCAGCTCACCTTATGGCTACACCTTC; CDR3: CASSSPYGYTF; D: .; J: TRBJ1-2; V: TRBV7-9; size: few
DNA: TGTGCCAGCAGCAACCAGGGGAACTATGGCTACACCTTC; CDR3: CASSNQGNYGYTF; D: .; J: TRBJ1-2; V: TRBV12-3/TRBV12-4; size: .
DNA: TGTGCCAGTAACTTCATGGACAGGGCGTATCAGCCCCAGCATTTT; CDR3: CASNFMDRAYQPQHF; D: TRBD1; J: TRBJ1-5; V: TRBV19; size: many
DNA: TGTGCCAGCAGCGAGGCAAGCAAAGACTACGAGCAGTACTTC; CDR3: CASSEASKDYEQYF; D: .; J: TRBJ2-7; V: TRBV9; size: many
DNA: TGCGCCAGCAGCCAAGATGGCTGGGGGGGCACCGGGGAGCTGTTTTTT; CDR3: CASSQDGWGGTGELFF; D: TRBD2; J: TRBJ2-2; V: TRBV4-1; size: few
DNA: TGTGCCAGCAGCTCGTTACCTGATTATGGCTACACCTTC; CDR3: CASSSLPDYGYTF; D: .; J: TRBJ1-2; V: TRBV7-9; size: .
DNA: TGCGCCAGCAGCTTGGGGGGCAGGGCGTATCAGCCCCAGCATTTT; CDR3: CASSLGGRAYQPQHF; D: .; J: TRBJ1-5; V: TRBV5-1; size: few
DNA: TGTGCCAGCAGTGACAAGCAGGGGGGGACCGGCAATCAGCCCCAGCATTTT; CDR3: CASSDKQGGTGNQPQHF; D: TRBD1; J: TRBJ1-5; V: TRBV6-4; size: many
DNA: TGCGCCAGCAGTGAGGTCAGGCAGGGAGGGATGGAAGAGACCCAGTACTTC; CDR3: CASSEVRQGGMEETQYF; D: TRBD2; J: TRBJ2-5; V: TRBV10-2; size: many
DNA: TGTGCCAGCAGCGTGGGCGGAGGGGATAAAGGCGCTTTCTTT; CDR3: CASSVGGGDKGAFF; D: .; J: TRBJ1-1; V: TRBV9; size: once
DNA: TGTGCCAGCAGAACTAGAGGCTGGGAGACCCAGTACTTC; CDR3: CASRTRGWETQYF; D: .; J: TRBJ2-5; V: TRBV27; size: many
DNA: TGTGCCAGTAGTATACAGGGGACTGAAGCTTTC; CDR3: CASSIQGTEAF; D: .; J: TRBJ2-6; V: TRBV19; size: .
DNA: TGTGCCAGCAGCCAGGGTTTTTCGACAGATACGCAGTATTTT; CDR3: CASSQGFSTDTQYF; D: .; J: TRBJ2-3; V: TRBV7-8; size: once
DNA: TGCAGCGTCGGACAGGGTGGGGAGACCCAGTACTTC; CDR3: CSVGQGGETQYF; D: TRBD1; J: TRBJ2-5; V: TRBV29-1; size: few
DNA: TGTGCCACTCAGCAGCCAGGAACCGGGGAGCTGTTTTTT; CDR3: CATQQPGTGELFF; D: .; J: TRBJ2-2; V: TRBV12-3/TRBV12-4; size: once
DNA: TGCAGCGCTGCACTGGACAGGGTTCAAGAGACCCAGTACTTC; CDR3: CSAALDRVQETQYF; D: TRBD1; J: TRBJ2-5; V: TRBV29-1; size: .
DNA: TGCGCCAGCGGGGTCGAGCAGTACTTC; CDR3: CASGVEQYF; D: .; J: TRBJ2-7; V: TRBV10-2; size: .
DNA: TGTGCCAGTGGGGACAGTCGATCCTACGAGCAGTACTTC; CDR3: CASGDSRSYEQYF; D: TRBD1; J: TRBJ2-7; V: TRBV11-2; size: few
DNA: TGTGCCACCAGGAACCCGACAGGGAACACTGAAGCTTTCTTT; CDR3: CATRNPTGNTEAFF; D: .; J: TRBJ1-1; V: TRBV3-1; size: few
DNA: TGTGCCTGGGCCCTCAAGGGGCACGGATTTAGTGCCCTCCACTTT; CDR3: CAWALKGHGFSALHF; D: .; J: TRBJ1-6; V: TRBV30; size: once
DNA: TGCGCCAGCAGCTTAGGGCAGGGGGCGAGTGGAGAAAAACTGTTTTTT; CDR3: CASSLGQGASGEKLFF; D: TRBD1; J: TRBJ1-4; V: TRBV5-1; size: .
DNA: TGTGCCAGCCGACAGGCTACTAATGAAAAACTGTTTTTT; CDR3: CASRQATNEKLFF; D: .; J: TRBJ1-4; V: TRBV6-1; size: .
DNA: TGTGCCAGCTCACCGGATCCGGGGATGTTAGGGCTGTTTTTT; CDR3: CASSPDPGMLGLFF; D: .; J: TRBJ1-4; V: TRBV18; size: .
DNA: TGTGCCAGCTCACCACCATCGGGGGCAGGAAACACCATATATTTT; CDR3: CASSPPSGAGNTIYF; D: .; J: TRBJ1-3; V: TRBV18; size: .
DNA: TGCAGTGCTAGAGGCGAGGGCCGTCCGGAGGGTCGCGAGCAGTACTTC; CDR3: CSARGEGRPEGREQYF; D: .; J: TRBJ2-7; V: TRBV20-1; size: .
DNA: TGTGCCTGGAGTGTAGGTTACTTTGAAGCTTTCTTT; CDR3: CAWSVGYFEAFF; D: .; J: TRBJ1-1; V: TRBV30; size: few
DNA: TGTGCCAGCAGTTTAACCCCCGGACAGGGGACTGAAGCTTTCTTT; CDR3: CASSLTPGQGTEAFF; D: TRBD1; J: TRBJ1-1; V: TRBV12-3/TRBV12-4; size: many
DNA: TGTGCTAGCAGCCCTGACCATGAAAAACTGTTTTTT; CDR3: CASSPDHEKLFF; D: .; J: TRBJ1-4; V: TRBV7-9; size: many
DNA: TGTGCCAGCAGCCAGTCCTATGGGGGAACCCAGCATTTT; CDR3: CASSQSYGGTQHF; D: .; J: TRBJ1-5; V: TRBV3-1; size: many
DNA: TGTGCCAGCAGCCTACAATCCTACGAGCAGTACTTC; CDR3: CASSLQSYEQYF; D: .; J: TRBJ2-7; V: TRBV7-9; size: many
DNA: TGTGCCACCAGTCTCGGAGGAGATGCCTCTGGGGCCAACGTCCTGACTTTC; CDR3: CATSLGGDASGANVLTF; D: .; J: TRBJ2-6; V: TRBV24-1; size: .
DNA: TGTGCCAGCCCAACACGTACAGGATCTGACTATGGCTACACCTTC; CDR3: CASPTRTGSDYGYTF; D: .; J: TRBJ1-2; V: TRBV18; size: .